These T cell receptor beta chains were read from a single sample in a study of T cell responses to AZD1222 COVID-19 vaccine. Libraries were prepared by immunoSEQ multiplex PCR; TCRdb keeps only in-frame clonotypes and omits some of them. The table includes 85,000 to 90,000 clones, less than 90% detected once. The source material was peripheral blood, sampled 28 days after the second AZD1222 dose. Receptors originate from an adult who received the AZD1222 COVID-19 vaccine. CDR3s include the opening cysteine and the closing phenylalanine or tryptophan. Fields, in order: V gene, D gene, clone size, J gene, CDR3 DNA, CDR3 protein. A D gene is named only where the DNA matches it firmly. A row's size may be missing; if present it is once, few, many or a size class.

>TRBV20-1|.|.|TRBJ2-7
TGCAGTGCTGCCGGGAGCTACGAGCAGTACTTC
CSAAGSYEQYF
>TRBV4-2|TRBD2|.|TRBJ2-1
TGTGCCAGCAGCCTCAACTCGGGGGGGCAGAATGAGCAGTTCTTC
CASSLNSGGQNEQFF
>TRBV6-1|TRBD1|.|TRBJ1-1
TGTGCCAGCAGTGGGTTCGAGGGGGCCGTAAGCACTGAAGCTTTCTTT
CASSGFEGAVSTEAFF
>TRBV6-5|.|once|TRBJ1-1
TGTGCCAGCAGCCGTGGGACTGAAGCTTTCTTT
CASSRGTEAFF
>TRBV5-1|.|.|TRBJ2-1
TGCGCCAGCAGCTTGGGGGGTACAGGGAATGAGCAGTTCTTC
CASSLGGTGNEQFF
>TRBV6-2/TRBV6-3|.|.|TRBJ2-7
TGTGCCAGCAGTTACGGGGACAATCGGTACGAGCAGTACTTC
CASSYGDNRYEQYF
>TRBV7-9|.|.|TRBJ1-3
TGTGCCAGCAGCTTAGGGGGGAGAAACACCATATATTTT
CASSLGGRNTIYF
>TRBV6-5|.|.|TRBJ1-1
TGTGCCAGCAGCATGGACAGAATGAACACTGAAGCTTTCTTT
CASSMDRMNTEAFF
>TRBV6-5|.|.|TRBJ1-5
TGTGCCAGCAGCTATAATAGCAATCAGCCCCAGCATTTT
CASSYNSNQPQHF
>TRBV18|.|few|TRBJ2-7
TGTGCCAGCTCACCACCAGGGAACTCCTACGAGCAGTACTTC
CASSPPGNSYEQYF
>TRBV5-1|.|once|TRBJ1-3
TGCGCCAGCAGCCCTGAAGGCCTAGACTCTGGAAACACCATATATTTT
CASSPEGLDSGNTIYF
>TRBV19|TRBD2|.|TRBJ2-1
TGTGCCAGTAGTCCCCTGACTAGCGGTGAGCAGTTCTTC
CASSPLTSGEQFF
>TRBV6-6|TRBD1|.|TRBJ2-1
TGTGCCAGTACTCCGGGACAGGACTACAATGAGCAGTTCTTC
CASTPGQDYNEQFF
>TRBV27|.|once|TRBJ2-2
TGTGCCAGCAGTGAAGAGGGGGTTCGCACCGGGGAGCTGTTTTTT
CASSEEGVRTGELFF
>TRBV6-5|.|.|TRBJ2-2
TGTGCCAGCAGTTACGGGGGACTCCTAAACACCGGGGAGCTGTTTTTT
CASSYGGLLNTGELFF
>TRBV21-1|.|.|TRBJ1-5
TGTGCCAGGGAAAATCAGCCCCAGCATTTT
CARENQPQHF
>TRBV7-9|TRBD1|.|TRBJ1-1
TGTGCCAGCAGCCCTTGGACAGGGAACACTGAAGCTTTCTTT
CASSPWTGNTEAFF
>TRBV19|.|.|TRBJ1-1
TGTGCCAGTAGTACCTCGGGGGCGGCGGGCACTGAAGCTTTCTTT
CASSTSGAAGTEAFF
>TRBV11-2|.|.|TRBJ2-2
TGTGCCAGCAGCTTAGATCTAAGGGCGTGGACCGGGGAGCTGTTTTTT
CASSLDLRAWTGELFF
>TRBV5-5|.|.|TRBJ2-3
TGTGCCAGCAGCTTGCGAGGGTGGAGGACAGATACGCAGTATTTT
CASSLRGWRTDTQYF
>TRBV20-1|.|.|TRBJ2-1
TGCAGTGCTAGTGACGTGGTGGGGGTTGTGCGGTACAATGAGCAGTTCTTC
CSASDVVGVVRYNEQFF
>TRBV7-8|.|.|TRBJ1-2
TGTGCCAGCAGCCCGCTCTATATAGGCGGAACGGATGGCTACACCTTC
CASSPLYIGGTDGYTF
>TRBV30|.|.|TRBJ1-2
TGTGCCTGGACAGATAACTATGGCTACACCTTC
CAWTDNYGYTF
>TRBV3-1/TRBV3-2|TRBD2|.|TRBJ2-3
TGTGCCAGCAGCCCCAACCCGGGACTAGCGGGGGGGCCCAGAGATACGCAGTATTTT
CASSPNPGLAGGPRDTQYF
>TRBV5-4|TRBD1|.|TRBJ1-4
TGTGCCAGCAGCTTGGAGGGGGCTGATGAAAAACTGTTTTTT
CASSLEGADEKLFF
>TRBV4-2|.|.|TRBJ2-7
TGTGCCAGCAGCCCGGCAGGCGGTACCTACGAGCAGTACTTC
CASSPAGGTYEQYF
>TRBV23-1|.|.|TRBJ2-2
TGCGCCAGCAGTCAATCGCCCATTCACGGGGAGCTGTTTTTT
CASSQSPIHGELFF
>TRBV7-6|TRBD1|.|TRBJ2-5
TGTGCCAGCAGCCTTCGTACCCCCATAGGGACAGGGAATTGGGAGACCCAGTACTTC
CASSLRTPIGTGNWETQYF